One T cell receptor (beta chain) is described in this entry. The antigen remains unidentified. From germline, CDR1 is MDHEN and CDR2 SYDVKM. With V trimmed by 5 bases and J by 7 bases, 8 bases remained unmatched. CDR3 size: 15 residues. In the PCR, 60 Vbeta and 13 Jbeta primers were used. Assay: immunoSEQ multiplex PCR; the TCRdb copy retains only in-frame clones and omits some. The sample has around 120,000 clones, approximately 80% seen once. The data belong to a study of cytomegalovirus exposure and HLA in healthy donors. Study results and limitations: A later analysis linked a missense DCLRE1C variant to TCR beta V- and J-gene trimming. The investigators catalogued about 170 TCR beta chains as cytomegalovirus-associated.

The receptor was isolated from a woman in her thirties or forties in good health and CMV-seronegative. Sample: PBMCs. The rearrangement uses TRBV28 and TRBJ1-5, with 10 bases identical to TRBD1. As DNA, the CDR3 is TGTGCCAGCAGTGTGACAGGGGGCGGCTTCCAGCCCCAGCATTTT. It translates to CASSVTGGGFQPQHF.